This T cell receptor (beta chain) derives from a study of blood T cell repertoires in COVID-19. Looking at the study overall: Whether acute or convalescent, the COVID-19 samples came from the United States, Italy and Spain. PBMCs, B-cell-depleted T cells, or T cells provided the cDNA or gDNA that made up the material.

Original processing methods: Using reference gene primer amplification, nucleated cell counts were estimated. Repertoires were generated with immunoSEQ multiplex PCR, while TCRdb's copy carries only in-frame clones and drops some. V and J calls plus clone size are reproduced from that table; the DNA served to infer D and trimming. The table includes around 300,000 clones, roughly 90% detected once. This CDR3 is built from 15 residues. CDR1 and CDR2 (germline): MNHNY, SVGAGI (reference sequence). Between the trimmed V and J ends, which lost 0 bases and 3 bases, there was a span of 11 bases. Seattle patients were enrolled during active infection and followed longitudinally.

The rearrangement joins TRBV6-6 to TRBJ1-2; D unresolved. This TCR came from a woman aged 30 to 39 with COVID-19, enrolled during active disease. Sequencing used peripheral blood. The CDR3 DNA follows: TGTGCCAGCAGTTACTCCGGAGGGATGGACTATGGCTACACCTTC. It is translated as CASSYSGGMDYGYTF.